These 17 T cell receptor beta chains share one sample of origin, sequenced in a study of cytomegalovirus exposure and HLA in healthy donors. PCR used 60 Vbeta primers and 13 Jbeta primers. Profiled with immunoSEQ multiplex PCR; TCRdb holds only in-frame clones, not every one. Of hundreds of thousands of clones in the sample, more than 60% were seen once. What was sequenced was PBMCs. These receptors were taken from a woman aged 30 to 39 in good health and CMV-seronegative.

The genes are TRBV18 and TRBJ2-5; the match to TRBD2 covers 13 bases. Germline trimming cut 3 bases from V and 3 bases from J; bases unmatched to any gene: 1. CDR1 and CDR2 (germline): KGHSH, LQKENI. The CDR3 covers 15 residues. The chain's CDR3 is CASSPGLAGKETQYF. The DNA for the CDR3 is TGTGCCAGCTCACCGGGACTAGCGGGGAAAGAGACCCAGTACTTC. Filled out from reference TRBV18 and TRBJ2-5, the complete variable domain reads NAGVMQNPRHLVRRRGQEARLRCSPMKGHSHVYWYRQLPEEGLKFMVYLQKENIIDESGMPKERFSAEFPKEGPSILRIQQVVRGDSAAYFCASSPGLAGKETQYFGPGTRLLVL.

The chain is built from TRBV2 and TRBJ1-1; unclear D gene. V lost 9 bases, J lost 1 base, and 12 bases lay in between. The CDR3 consists of 13 residues. The V gene's germline CDR1 is SNHLY and CDR2 FYNNEI. The CDR3 region has the DNA TGTGCCAGTGCCCGAGTTGAGAACACTGAAGCTTTCTTT. As protein: CASARVENTEAFF.

V and J are TRBV30 and TRBJ2-2; TRBD2 aligns across 8 bases. The length of the CDR3 is 16 residues. The V gene end was trimmed by 3 bases and the J gene end by 0 bases; junction bases not matched to a gene: 6. The germline CDR1 and CDR2 sequences are GTSNPN and SVGIG (reference sequence). The CDR3 DNA follows: TGTGCCTGGAGGACAAGCGGGGGCCCGAACACCGGGGAGCTGTTTTTT. This translates into CAWRTSGGPNTGELFF. Together with reference TRBV30 and TRBJ2-2, the CDR3 gives the full variable domain: SQTIHQWPATLVQPVGSPLSLECTVEGTSNPNLYWYRQAAGRGLQLLFYSVGIGQISSEVPQNLSASRPQDRQFILSSKKLLLSDSGFYLCAWRTSGGPNTGELFFGEGSRLTVL.

This chain joins TRBV7-6 and TRBJ2-2; 12 nucleotides line up with TRBD2. V trimming: 4 bases; J trimming: 3 bases; junction bases outside the gene matches: 9. The germline V gene has CDR1 SGHVS and CDR2 FNYEAQ. The CDR3 is made up of 18 amino acids. This CDR3 is CASSWTTTSGGDTGELFF. The DNA for the CDR3 is TGTGCCAGCAGCTGGACTACGACTAGCGGGGGCGACACCGGGGAGCTGTTTTTT.

A few counts support this clone. V usage is TRBV4-2 and J usage is TRBJ1-1, with D perhaps matching TRBD1 (6 bases). With 5 bases removed from V and 5 bases from J, the gap between germline ends came to 15 bases. CDR1 is LGHNA, CDR2 YNFKEQ, per germline. The CDR3 extends over 14 amino acids. The CDR3 DNA is TGTGCCAGCAGCTACGAGACAGGTAGAACTGAAGCTTTCTTT. This translates into CASSYETGRTEAFF.

The chain uses TRBV5-6 and TRBJ2-2; weak D call: TRBD1 (6 bases). This CDR3 has 15 amino acids. Per germline, CDR1 SGHDT and CDR2 YYEEEE. V lost 6 bases and J 4 bases, leaving 16 bases between the germline ends. CDR3 sequence (DNA): TGTGCCAGCAACTATCGACAGGTTGGCACCGGGGAGCTGTTTTTT. It specifies CASNYRQVGTGELFF. Drawing the rest from reference TRBV5-6 and TRBJ2-2, the complete variable domain is DAGVTQSPTHLIKTRGQQVTLRCSPKSGHDTVSWYQQALGQGPQFIFQYYEEEERQRGNFPDRFSGHQFPNYSSELNVNALLLGDSALYLCASNYRQVGTGELFFGEGSRLTVL.

This clone was seen only a few times. The genes are TRBV29-1 and TRBJ1-1; D may be TRBD1 (6 bases). CDR1 and CDR2 (germline): SQVTM, ANQGSEA. This CDR3 has 13 amino acids. V gave up 1 base and J gave up 1 base, with 7 bases separating them. CDR3 region: CSVEAQGNTEAFF. In DNA, the CDR3 is TGCAGCGTTGAAGCACAGGGGAACACTGAAGCTTTCTTT.

V gene TRBV2 combines with J gene TRBJ2-1; TRBD2 might be the D (7 bases). The CDR3 contains 14 residues. V was shortened by 7 bases and J by 4 bases, with 14 bases between the two germline ends. Germline CDR1 is SNHLY and CDR2 is FYNNEI. The CDR3: CASKGGVAYNEQFF. DNA for the CDR3: TGTGCCAGCAAGGGGGGGGTTGCATACAATGAGCAGTTCTTC.

This clone was seen only a few times. The junction departs from germline at one end; a sequencing error may be responsible. This sample includes further DNA sequences coding for the same CDR3. This chain links TRBV7-9 with TRBJ1-1; perhaps TRBD1 as D (6 bases). The germline gives CDR1 SEHNR, CDR2 FQNEAQ (reference sequence). The CDR3 sequence is 16 residues long. CDR3 nucleotides: TGTTCCAGCAGCTCACTTGGAGAGGGGGGGGACACTGAAGCTTTCTTT. This codes for CSSSSLGEGGDTEAFF.

The V call is TRBV18, the J call TRBJ1-1; D call uncertain. This CDR3 is 11 amino acids long. V was trimmed by 8 bases and J by 2 bases, leaving 6 bases between them. Germline loops: CDR1 KGHSH, CDR2 LQKENI. The CDR3 is CASATNTEAFF. For the CDR3, the DNA is TGTGCCAGCGCGACTAACACTGAAGCTTTCTTT.

V is TRBV4-1 and J is TRBJ2-5, with D possibly TRBD2 on 6 matching bases. CDR3 length: 13 amino acids. Germline values: CDR1 MGHRA, CDR2 YSYEKL. Trimming shortened V by 4 bases and J by 2 bases, and 8 bases separated the two germline ends. Here the CDR3 DNA reads TGCGCCAGCAGCCGGGGACTTCAAGAGACCCAGTACTTC. Translating gives CASSRGLQETQYF.

The chain uses TRBV5-1 and TRBJ2-7, with D possibly matching TRBD1 (6 bases). The CDR3 contains 14 residues. CDR1 is SGHRS, CDR2 YFSETQ, per germline. Trimming cost V 3 bases and J 5 bases, with 15 bases left between them. The DNA for the CDR3 is TGCGCCAGCAGCTCACAGGGTCTGGTAAACGAGCAGTACTTC. It codes for CASSSQGLVNEQYF.

The chain joins TRBV15 to TRBJ2-1, with TRBD2 matching over 8 bases. The CDR3 has 16 residues. Germline-derived CDR1 and CDR2 are LNHNV and YYDKDF (reference sequence). The trim removed 0 bases at V and 6 bases at J, leaving 7 bases unmatched. CDR3 DNA sequence: TGTGCCACCAGCAGAGATCTCGCACTAGCGGCCAATGAGCAGTTCTTC. Translating gives CATSRDLALAANEQFF. Filled out from reference TRBV15 and TRBJ2-1, the complete variable domain reads DAMVIQNPRYQVTQFGKPVTLSCSQTLNHNVMYWYQQKSSQAPKLLFHYYDKDFNNEADTPDNFQSRRPNTSFCFLDIRSPGLGDTAMYLCATSRDLALAANEQFFGPGTRLTVL.

This clone occurred a few times. V is TRBV5-4 and J is TRBJ1-2; TRBD1 matches 7 bases. From germline, CDR1 is SGHNT and CDR2 YYREEE (reference sequence). The CDR3 is 13 residues long. V shed 5 bases, J shed 4 bases, and the junction held 5 bases outside the gene matches. The CDR3 nucleotides are TGTGCCAGCAGTCGACAGGGTTCCTATGGCTACACCTTC. It encodes CASSRQGSYGYTF. Filled out from reference TRBV5-4 and TRBJ1-2, the complete variable domain reads ETGVTQSPTHLIKTRGQQVTLRCSSQSGHNTVSWYQQALGQGPQFIFQYYREEENGRGNFPPRFSGLQFPNYSSELNVNALELDDSALYLCASSRQGSYGYTFGSGTRLTVV.

Worth noting for this clone: The junction shows a germline mismatch at one end, possibly a read error. The V and J genes are TRBV7-7 and TRBJ2-7, with 9 bases fitting TRBD1. The CDR3 has 14 amino acids. Germline CDR1 is SSHAT and CDR2 is FNYEAQ (reference sequence). CDR3 bases: TGTGCTAGCAGCTTGGGCGGACAGGGGAACGAGCAGTACTTC. Translated, it gives CASSLGGQGNEQYF.

This chain links TRBV19 with TRBJ2-7, with D maybe TRBD2 (5 bases). The V end was cut by 5 bases, the J end by 1 base, with 18 bases between. Looked up from germline, CDR1 is LNHDA and CDR2 is SQIVND (reference sequence). The CDR3 spans 16 residues. The CDR3 sequence: CASSDYADGGSYEQYF. The CDR3 DNA follows: TGTGCCAGTAGTGACTACGCCGACGGCGGATCCTACGAGCAGTACTTC.

Concerning this clone itself: The sample carries other DNA sequences with the same CDR3. J is TRBJ1-2 and V is TRBV6-1, with unresolved D. The V end lost 5 bases, the J end lost 4 bases, and 8 bases lay between the germline ends. Germline assignment: CDR1 MNHNS and CDR2 SASEGT. The CDR3 contains 12 residues. CDR3 sequence reads: CASSPRGYGYTF. The CDR3 DNA reads TGTGCCAGCAGTCCGCGGGGCTATGGCTACACCTTC.